This entry concerns a single TCR beta chain. Its cognate antigen is unknown. TCRdb re-called the 5' RACE reads through MiXCR, storing one row per CDR3 protein. The table shows 400,000 or so distinct CDR3 sequences, with around 21% occurring only once. This CDR3 spans 15 amino acids. The V gene end was trimmed by 3 bases and the J gene end by 7 bases; junction bases not matched to a gene: 10. Germline-derived CDR1 and CDR2 are SEHNR and FQNEAQ (reference sequence). This specimen comes from a study of T-cell memory formation after mild COVID-19. Study-level points and caveats: CD4+ clones that contracted lay mainly in CM and EM; CD8+ ones lay in EMRA.

The rearrangement links TRBV7-9 to TRBJ2-5; TRBD2 agrees at 8 bases. The sequencing input was PBMCs or a T cell subset sorted from them (not recorded which). The clonotype originates from an adult woman who had mild COVID-19 (a few samples of this study predate the infection). Cell type and time point are not known. This CDR3 reads CASSFMVAGGGTQYF. The CDR3 region has the DNA TGTGCCAGCAGCTTTATGGTTGCGGGAGGCGGGACCCAGTACTTC.